The TCR beta chain described here comes from a study of blood T cell repertoires in COVID-19. Study-level information: Sites in the United States, Italy and Spain provided acute and convalescent COVID-19 samples. T cells, B-cell-depleted T cells, or PBMCs supplied cDNA or gDNA.

The V end lost 5 bases, the J end lost 6 bases, and 9 bases lay between the germline ends. The CDR3 sequence is 11 residues long. Germline values: CDR1 DFQATT, CDR2 SNEGSKA (reference sequence). Study processing details: By means of reference gene primer amplification, nucleated cell counts were estimated. Here immunoSEQ multiplex PCR was the method, and the copy in TCRdb shows in-frame clones only, minus some. The DNA was the basis for D and trimming; V, J and clone size are from that table. The table has 200,000 to 250,000 clones, roughly four fifths seen once. The origin of this receptor is a woman in her 70s with acute or convalescent COVID-19. This sequence joins TRBV20-1 and TRBJ2-3; D call uncertain. The sequencing input was peripheral blood. The CDR3 loop reads CSAPVFDTQYF. DNA for the CDR3: TGCAGTGCTCCCGTCTTTGATACGCAGTATTTT.